This T cell receptor (beta chain) was sequenced in a study of T cells after yellow fever vaccination. In the case of this clonotype: What it recognizes is unknown.

Whole-study findings and limits: Post-booster samples contained most primary-vaccination clones (about 96% CD4, about 85% CD8). There was a small share of clonotypes that showed up in both the CD4 and CD8 compartments.

TCRdb re-called the 5' RACE reads with MiXCR, one entry per CDR3 protein. Among about 550,000 distinct CDR3 sequences listed, roughly a fifth were seen once. The input for sequencing was PBMCs, taken 15 days after the yellow fever booster vaccination. The clonotype was recovered from a man aged 25-45 years who received the YFV17D yellow fever vaccine.

The CDR3 region is CASSSHPADNEQFF. In DNA, the CDR3 is TGTGCCAGCAGTTCTCATCCCGCGGACAATGAGCAGTTCTTC. The V and J genes are TRBV6-2 or TRBV6-3 and TRBJ2-1; D not resolved. Trimming cost V 4 bases and J 5 bases, with 12 bases left between them. CDR3 length equals 14 residues. The germline V gene has CDR1 MNHEY and CDR2 SVGEGT.